This TCR beta chain is drawn from a study of PD-1 blockade in classical Hodgkin lymphoma. The repertoire was sequenced with immunoSEQ multiplex PCR; TCRdb's copy has only in-frame clones and lacks some. The data show under 110,000 clones, with around nine tenths seen just once and about 6.4% held by the top ten. General study findings and limits: The causes of the repertoire differences, possibly disease activity or prior therapy, remain undefined.

Concerning this clone: Its antigen remains unidentified.

Germline CDR1 SGHTA, CDR2 FQGNSA. J gave up 12 bases and V 5 bases, and 6 bases lay outside the gene matches. The CDR3 is made up of 13 amino acids. Every patient was affected by relapse after autologous stem cell transplantation, while exposure to brentuximab vedotin was not uniform. Best overall response was complete response, partial response or progressive disease in these relapsed/refractory classical Hodgkin lymphoma patients. The source material was peripheral blood mononuclear cells (PBMCs), sampled before the second cycle of nivolumab. The sequence was obtained from a human donor with classical Hodgkin lymphoma. V is TRBV7-2 and J is TRBJ1-4, with 10 nucleotides matching TRBD1. The CDR3 nucleotides read TGTGCCAGCAGCCGGGACAGGGGAAGAGAACTGTTTTTT. Translated: CASSRDRGRELFF.